Listed below are T cell receptor beta chains from one sample, sequenced in a study of a mutant IDH1 vaccine in newly diagnosed glioma. Their recognized antigens are unknown. Some clones are missing from TCRdb's copy, which holds only in-frame ones; the method was immunoSEQ multiplex PCR. Of tens of thousands of clones listed, 75% to 95% were seen once; the top ten hold about 0.61%. Source: PBMCs, taken from a glioma patient whose treatment included an IDH1 peptide vaccine. These receptors originate from a woman in her forties or fifties with glioma. Both conserved end residues are part of each CDR3. Each record gives: D gene, CDR3 length, J gene, clone size, V gene, CDR3 protein, CDR3 DNA. The D gene is left open where the match is weak. Expanded clones get a size class; other rows say once, few or many, or leave the size out.

d_call: NA
cdr3_length: 13
j_call: TRBJ2-5
clone_size: NA
v_call: TRBV6-1
cdr3_aa: CASSEGQRETQYF
cdr3_nt: TGTGCCAGCAGTGAAGGACAGAGAGAGACCCAGTACTTC

d_call: NA
cdr3_length: 14
j_call: TRBJ2-7
clone_size: few
v_call: TRBV5-1
cdr3_aa: CASSLDVGRGEQYF
cdr3_nt: TGCGCCAGCAGCTTGGACGTGGGAAGGGGCGAGCAGTACTTC

d_call: NA
cdr3_length: 14
j_call: TRBJ1-2
clone_size: NA
v_call: TRBV2
cdr3_aa: CASSVRVARGGYTF
cdr3_nt: TGTGCCAGCAGTGTGCGGGTAGCTAGGGGAGGCTACACCTTC

d_call: NA
cdr3_length: 16
j_call: TRBJ1-4
clone_size: NA
v_call: TRBV6-1
cdr3_aa: CASSEDPDALGEKLFF
cdr3_nt: TGTGCCAGCAGTGAAGATCCCGACGCACTGGGTGAAAAACTGTTTTTT

d_call: NA
cdr3_length: 11
j_call: TRBJ2-7
clone_size: NA
v_call: TRBV30
cdr3_aa: CAWSGFYEQYF
cdr3_nt: TGTGCCTGGAGTGGGTTCTACGAGCAGTACTTC

d_call: NA
cdr3_length: 15
j_call: TRBJ2-5
clone_size: NA
v_call: TRBV6-1
cdr3_aa: CASRGGAPPKETQYF
cdr3_nt: TGTGCCAGCAGGGGGGGGGCACCCCCCAAAGAGACCCAGTACTTC

d_call: NA
cdr3_length: 12
j_call: TRBJ1-1
clone_size: NA
v_call: TRBV5-4
cdr3_aa: CASGFVGTEAFF
cdr3_nt: TGTGCCAGCGGTTTCGTGGGCACTGAAGCTTTCTTT

d_call: NA
cdr3_length: 16
j_call: TRBJ2-4
clone_size: NA
v_call: TRBV19
cdr3_aa: CASSVRDNLAKNIQYF
cdr3_nt: TGTGCCAGTAGTGTCAGGGACAATCTAGCCAAAAACATTCAGTACTTC

d_call: NA
cdr3_length: 13
j_call: TRBJ2-7
clone_size: NA
v_call: TRBV4-1
cdr3_aa: CASSQDGGLAEYF
cdr3_nt: TGCGCCAGCAGCCAAGATGGGGGGCTAGCGGAGTACTTC

d_call: NA
cdr3_length: 13
j_call: TRBJ1-2
clone_size: NA
v_call: TRBV19
cdr3_aa: CASATQGWSGYTF
cdr3_nt: TGTGCCAGTGCCACACAGGGTTGGAGTGGCTACACCTTC